These 28 T cell receptor beta chains originate from one sample sequenced in a study of blood T cell repertoires in COVID-19 (dated by TCRdb to the early 2020s). Libraries were prepared through the immunoSEQ multiplex PCR assay. TCRdb carries this immuneACCESS record with in-frame sequences only. Its versions omit some clonotypes, under half of them owing to an unresolved V gene in the studies checked, with the rest unexplained. For this sample there are approximately 300,000 clones; approximately 92% appear just once. The ten largest make up roughly 18% of the sample. Sequencing was carried out using PBMCs or T cells enriched from blood (not recorded which). All receptors derive from a woman in her 30s who had recovered from COVID-19.

This clone was seen a single time. Other DNA sequences in the sample encode the same CDR3. This rearrangement joins TRBV28 to TRBJ2-7, with D tentatively TRBD1 (6 bases). The CDR3 loop spans 11 amino acids. V dropped 2 bases and J dropped 7 bases, with 6 bases sitting between them. From germline, CDR1 is MDHEN and CDR2 SYDVKM. The CDR3 sequence is CASSLRGEQYF. The CDR3 coding sequence is TGTGCCAGCAGTTTAAGGGGGGAGCAGTACTTC.

V usage is TRBV7-3 and J usage is TRBJ2-3, with 9 positions matching TRBD1. The germline V gene encodes CDR1 SGHTA and CDR2 FQGTGA. Germline trimming cut 5 bases from V and 2 bases from J; bases unmatched to any gene: 5. The CDR3 loop spans 15 amino acids. The CDR3 is CASSPGQGTTDTQYF. In DNA, the CDR3 is TGTGCCAGCAGCCCGGGACAGGGAACCACAGATACGCAGTATTTT.

J is TRBJ2-1 and V is TRBV9, with a possible D match to TRBD1 (5 bases). The germline V gene has CDR1 SGDLS and CDR2 YYNGEE. Between the trimmed V and J ends, which lost 1 base and 5 bases, there was a span of 10 bases. The length of the CDR3 is 14 residues. The CDR3 nucleotides are TGTGCCAGCAGCGTACAGGGATCCGACAATGAGCAGTTCTTC. Amino acid sequence: CASSVQGSDNEQFF.

This chain links TRBV7-9 with TRBJ2-5; TRBD2 matches at 7 bases. The V segment lost 1 base and the J segment 4 bases; nucleotides outside the gene matches: 0. Germline lookup yields CDR1 SEHNR and CDR2 FQNEAQ (reference sequence). This CDR3 contains 13 residues. Here the CDR3 reads CASSLGTRETQYF. CDR3 sequence (DNA): TGTGCCAGCAGCTTAGGGACTAGAGAGACCCAGTACTTC.

The chain recombines TRBV19 with TRBJ1-2; possibly TRBD1 for D (6 bases). This CDR3 spans 16 amino acids. Germline-derived CDR1 and CDR2 are LNHDA and SQIVND (reference sequence). V lost 5 bases to trimming and J lost 4 bases, with 20 bases between them. This chain's CDR3 is CASSPTKKNRAYGYTF. The CDR3 nucleotides read TGTGCCAGTAGTCCTACCAAAAAAAACAGGGCCTATGGCTACACCTTC.

The CDR3 here is CASSLEASSYEQYF. The CDR3 nucleotides are TGTGCCAGCAGCTTAGAGGCCAGCTCCTACGAGCAGTACTTC. V is TRBV11-3 and J is TRBJ2-7; D is uncertain. Germline V gene sequence: CDR1 SGHNT, CDR2 YENEEA. The V end was cut by 0 bases, the J end by 0 bases, with 6 bases between. The CDR3 extends over 14 amino acids.

The chain recombines TRBV5-1 with TRBJ1-1; 8 bases map to TRBD1. With V trimmed by 2 bases and J by 3 bases, 9 bases remained unmatched. CDR1 and CDR2 (germline): SGHRS, YFSETQ. CDR3 size: 16 residues. The CDR3 bases are TGCGCCAGCAGCTTTATTCAGGGGGCTAGGTACACTGAAGCTTTCTTT. Its protein product is CASSFIQGARYTEAFF.

This chain links TRBV6-2 or TRBV6-3 with TRBJ1-5, with D possibly being TRBD1 (5 bases). The germline gives CDR1 MNHEY, CDR2 SVGEGT. Trimming stripped 1 base from V and 3 bases from J, with 10 bases between. The CDR3 totals 15 residues. The CDR3 bases are TGTGCCAGCAGTTACTATGGGGGACTCAATCAGCCCCAGCATTTT. The encoded protein is CASSYYGGLNQPQHF.

The J gene is TRBJ2-5, the V gene TRBV10-3, with TRBD1 identical over 9 bases. The CDR3 totals 15 residues. V gave up 3 bases and J gave up 0 bases; unmatched junction bases: 2. The germline V gene encodes CDR1 ENHRY and CDR2 SYGVKD. DNA of the CDR3: TGTGCCATCAGTGACCGGGACAGGGACCAAGAGACCCAGTACTTC. The encoded protein is CAISDRDRDQETQYF.

The genes are TRBV7-6 and TRBJ2-6; unclear D gene. This CDR3 has 13 amino acids. Trimming took off 2 bases at V and 3 bases at J, with 2 bases between the two ends. From germline, CDR1 is SGHVS and CDR2 FNYEAQ. This chain's CDR3 is CASSLYGANVLTF. CDR3 nucleotide sequence: TGTGCCAGCAGCTTATATGGGGCCAACGTCCTGACTTTC.

This clone was seen a handful of times. This chain uses TRBV2 with TRBJ2-3; 7 nucleotides line up with TRBD2. The CDR3 sequence is 14 residues long. Germline CDR1 SNHLY, CDR2 FYNNEI. V lost 2 bases, J lost 6 bases, and 5 bases stayed unmatched. The CDR3 DNA reads TGTGCCAGCAGTGAAAGGGGAGGGTGGGATACGCAGTATTTT. Its protein is CASSERGGWDTQYF.

This rearrangement joins TRBV11-2 to TRBJ2-1, with D perhaps matching TRBD1 (6 bases). Germline V lookup: CDR1 SGHAT, CDR2 FQNNGV. This CDR3 is built from 14 residues. V was pared by 3 bases and J by 5 bases, with 11 bases between. CDR3 coding DNA: TGTGCCAGCAGCTTTTTCCCAGGGGACAATGAGCAGTTCTTC. Translated: CASSFFPGDNEQFF. The whole variable domain, filled in from reference TRBV11-2 and TRBJ2-1, reads EAGVAQSPRYKIIEKRQSVAFWCNPISGHATLYWYQQILGQGPKLLIQFQNNGVVDDSQLPKDRFSAERLKGVDSTLKIQPAKLEDSAVYLCASSFFPGDNEQFFGPGTRLTVL.

The chain is built from TRBV4-1 and TRBJ2-1, with D perhaps TRBD1 (5 bases). V gave up 0 bases and J gave up 8 bases, with 8 bases separating them. The V gene's germline CDR1 is MGHRA and CDR2 YSYEKL. The CDR3 is 13 residues long. CDR3 amino acids: CASSQDQGYEQFF. CDR3 in DNA: TGCGCCAGCAGCCAAGATCAGGGCTATGAGCAGTTCTTC.

The chain combines TRBV28 with TRBJ2-5, with 12 bases identical to TRBD2. The CDR3 length is 17 residues. Germline V gene data show CDR1 as MDHEN and CDR2 as SYDVKM. V shed 2 bases, J shed 2 bases, and the junction held 6 bases outside the gene matches. The CDR3 loop reads CASSLPALAGGQETQYF. The CDR3 bases are TGTGCCAGCAGTTTACCAGCACTAGCGGGGGGTCAAGAGACCCAGTACTTC. Based on the CDR3 plus reference TRBV28 and TRBJ2-5, the full variable domain is DVKVTQSSRYLVKRTGEKVFLECVQDMDHENMFWYRQDPGLGLRLIYFSYDVKMKEKGDIPEGYSVSREKKERFSLILESASTNQTSMYLCASSLPALAGGQETQYFGPGTRLLVL.

The chain is built from TRBV18 and TRBJ1-3; no firm D call. Germline CDR1 and CDR2: KGHSH and LQKENI. Trimming shortened V by 2 bases and J by 4 bases, and 12 bases separated the two germline ends. The CDR3 consists of 15 residues. The CDR3 nucleotides read TGTGCCAGCTCACCAGTGAGGGAGACCGGAAACACCATATATTTT. Translating it yields CASSPVRETGNTIYF.

The V gene is TRBV6-5, the J gene TRBJ1-2; possibly TRBD1 for D (6 bases). The CDR3 contains 13 residues. Trimming took off 6 bases at V and 4 bases at J, with 12 bases between the two ends. Per germline, CDR1 MNHEY and CDR2 SVGAGI. CDR3 nucleotides: TGTGCCAGCAGCCGGACAGTAGCCTATGGCTACACCTTC. This codes for CASSRTVAYGYTF.

The CDR3 sequence: CASRGQGAGEQYF. CDR3 sequence (DNA): TGTGCCAGCAGGGGACAGGGGGCTGGCGAGCAGTACTTC. The rearrangement joins TRBV13 to TRBJ2-7; 12 nucleotides align to TRBD1. CDR1 is PRHDT and CDR2 is FYEKMQ in the germline V gene (reference sequence). This CDR3 is 13 amino acids long. The ends lost 6 bases at V and 6 bases at J; junction bases unmatched: 3.

The chain joins TRBV9 to TRBJ2-7, with 12 bases that match TRBD2. Germline-derived CDR1 and CDR2 are SGDLS and YYNGEE. Trimming cost V 4 bases and J 6 bases; bases outside gene matches: 11. This CDR3 has 16 amino acids. CDR3 DNA: TGTGCCAGCAGCCTCACGACTAGCGGGAGAACTGGCGAGCAGTACTTC. Its translation: CASSLTTSGRTGEQYF.

The V and J genes are TRBV28 and TRBJ2-1; D is perhaps TRBD2 (6 bases). Germline loops: CDR1 MDHEN, CDR2 SYDVKM. CDR3 length equals 13 residues. Trimming removed 8 bases at V and 2 bases at J, with 10 bases between. The CDR3 nucleotides are TGTGCCAGCCGACGGGGGACCTACAATGAGCAGTTCTTC. Encoded protein: CASRRGTYNEQFF.

The rearrangement uses TRBV5-1 and TRBJ2-1, with TRBD2 as a possible D gene (6 bases). This CDR3 has 16 residues. The germline V gene encodes CDR1 SGHRS and CDR2 YFSETQ. V gave up 6 bases and J gave up 3 bases, with 19 bases separating them. The CDR3 nucleotides are TGCGCCAGCACCCTGGGAGGCGGAAACCTCTACAATGAGCAGTTCTTC. It codes for CASTLGGGNLYNEQFF.

This clone was counted only a few times. In DNA, the CDR3 is TGTGCCAGCAGTTGGGACAGGGTCTATGAAAAACTGTTTTTT. Translating gives CASSWDRVYEKLFF. The chain links TRBV28 to TRBJ1-4, with TRBD1 matching over 9 bases. The J segment lost 6 bases and the V segment lost 4 bases, leaving 3 bases of the junction unmatched. Germline V gene sequence: CDR1 MDHEN, CDR2 SYDVKM. The CDR3 contains 14 residues.

This clone was observed once. This sequence joins TRBV24-1 and TRBJ2-2; tentative D call: TRBD1 (6 bases). This CDR3 is built from 16 residues. In germline, CDR1 is KGHDR, CDR2 SFDVKD. V was cut by 0 bases and J by 2 bases, with 9 bases left in between. CDR3 in DNA: TGTGCCACCAGTGATTTGAGGGACACAAACACCGGGGAGCTGTTTTTT. This translates into CATSDLRDTNTGELFF.

The chain combines TRBV28 with TRBJ2-3; 13 positions match TRBD2. After removal of 5 bases from V and 5 bases from J, the junction contained 7 bases not matched to a gene. CDR1 and CDR2 from the germline V gene are MDHEN and SYDVKM. This CDR3 spans 16 amino acids. CDR3 protein: CASSQPGLAGVDTQYF. In DNA form, the CDR3 reads TGTGCCAGCAGTCAACCCGGACTAGCGGGAGTAGATACGCAGTATTTT.

A few counts support this clone. V usage is TRBV9 and J usage is TRBJ2-3; TRBD2 is a possible D gene (6 bases). V dropped 0 bases and J dropped 1 base, with 12 bases sitting between them. This CDR3 region has 16 residues. Looked up from germline, CDR1 is SGDLS and CDR2 is YYNGEE. As DNA, the CDR3 is TGTGCCAGCAGCGTAGTGCACGGGAGAGGCACAGATACGCAGTATTTT. Residues: CASSVVHGRGTDTQYF.

The V and J genes are TRBV9 and TRBJ2-7; D is perhaps TRBD2 (6 bases). Trimming took 5 bases from V and 2 from J, leaving 14 bases between them. CDR1 and CDR2 (germline): SGDLS, YYNGEE. The CDR3 consists of 14 residues. Here the CDR3 DNA reads TGTGCCAGCAGTGCCTGGGACTTACCCTACGAGCAGTACTTC. Its protein is CASSAWDLPYEQYF.

The CDR3 region has the DNA TGTGCCAGCAGCCGCGGGGGGAGCACCCACTACGAGCAGTACTTC. Amino acid sequence: CASSRGGSTHYEQYF. The V call is TRBV7-9, the J call TRBJ2-7; TRBD2 matches at 8 bases. V trimming: 5 bases; J trimming: 3 bases; junction bases outside the gene matches: 9. The CDR3 sequence is 15 residues long. Germline V gene data show CDR1 as SEHNR and CDR2 as FQNEAQ (reference sequence).

The chain is built from TRBV28 and TRBJ2-2, with 9 bases lining up with TRBD1. The trim removed 5 bases at V and 5 bases at J, leaving 6 bases unmatched. This CDR3 is built from 15 residues. Per germline, CDR1 MDHEN and CDR2 SYDVKM. The CDR3 sequence: CASSNRGLRTGELFF. The CDR3 region has the DNA TGTGCCAGCAGTAACAGGGGGCTTCGGACCGGGGAGCTGTTTTTT.

The chain carries TRBV6-5 and TRBJ1-2; D might be TRBD1 (6 bases). The CDR3 length is 14 residues. Trimming stripped 8 bases from V and 5 bases from J, with 18 bases between. Germline CDR1 is MNHEY and CDR2 is SVGAGI. The CDR3 region is CASGATGQLYGYTF. CDR3 in DNA: TGTGCCAGCGGGGCGACAGGACAACTTTATGGCTACACCTTC.